This record looks at one TCR beta chain sequence and its context. Its target is not known. These data originate in a study of post-analysis software for immune sequencing data. Study outcomes and limitations: When compared against controls, multiple sclerosis patients showed significantly lower normalized Chao1 diversity. Relative to controls, patients had five TRBV segments at higher frequency, with TRBV5-6, TRBV5-1 and TRBV20-1 among these.

Germline V gene data show CDR1 as LNHNV and CDR2 as YYDKDF (reference sequence). The V and J ends lost 0 bases and 3 bases respectively, with 8 bases between them. The CDR3 has 14 amino acids. Unique molecular identifiers tagged the TCR beta cDNA libraries. From 1 to 10 million T cells, 500,000 or so cDNA molecules were obtained. TCRdb fed the PCR reads into MiXCR, producing one record per CDR3 protein. The top ten clones hold approximately 4.2% of a sample with 750,000 to 950,000 distinct CDR3 sequences, 53% of them seen once. The chain carries TRBV15 and TRBJ1-2; D perhaps matches TRBD1 (6 bases). Sequencing used blood. The TCR was taken from a girl under 18 with multiple sclerosis. The CDR3 DNA reads TGTGCCACCAGCAGAGAAACAGGGCACTATGGCTACACCTTC. Amino acid sequence: CATSRETGHYGYTF. The full variable domain, its missing parts supplied by reference TRBV15 and TRBJ1-2, is DAMVIQNPRYQVTQFGKPVTLSCSQTLNHNVMYWYQQKSSQAPKLLFHYYDKDFNNEADTPDNFQSRRPNTSFCFLDIRSPGLGDTAMYLCATSRETGHYGYTFGSGTRLTVV.